One sample yielded the 6 T cell receptor beta chains listed below, sequenced in a study of T cell responses to AZD1222 COVID-19 vaccine (dated by TCRdb to the early 2020s). According to the study, the label for this sample's time point signals: baseline before first vaccination. The meaning of the sample's treatment or condition label: meningococcal conjugate vaccine given as trial control. The library was made by the immunoSEQ multiplex PCR assay. TCRdb stores this immuneACCESS table with in-frame sequences only. Part of the clones is absent; in the studies checked, under half of the shortfall reflects unresolved V genes, and no reason is known for the rest. The sample yields 75,000 to 95,000 clones; roughly 86% were counted once. The top ten clones comprise approximately 3% of the sample. Source: peripheral blood, taken on day 0 of MenACWY control vaccination. Every receptor here comes from an adult in good health.

The gene calls are TRBV28 and TRBJ1-5, with 8 positions matching TRBD1. V lost 5 bases, J lost 1 base, and 4 bases stayed unmatched. This CDR3 contains 15 residues. Germline CDR1 and CDR2: MDHEN and SYDVKM. CDR3 coding DNA: TGTGCCAGCAGTCCGGGACAGGCGAGCAATCAGCCCCAGCATTTT. This sequence encodes CASSPGQASNQPQHF.

J is TRBJ2-1 and V is TRBV21-1. TRBV21-1 is flagged as a pseudogene. The CDR3 totals 14 residues. The chain's CDR3 is CATRRGAAQNEQFF. The DNA of the CDR3 is TGTGCCACCCGGAGGGGGGCAGCCCAAAATGAGCAGTTCTTC.

The chain employs TRBV29-1 and TRBJ1-3, with TRBD1 as a possible D gene (5 bases). V was cut by 2 bases and J by 4 bases, with 9 bases left in between. CDR1 is SQVTM, CDR2 ANQGSEA, per germline. This CDR3 region has 13 residues. The DNA of the CDR3 is TGCAGCGTTGAAAAGGGGCAAGGAAACACCATATATTTT. Translation gives CSVEKGQGNTIYF.

The chain couples TRBV24-1 to TRBJ1-1; no firm D call. Trimming pared 10 bases from V and 0 bases from J, leaving 14 bases between. The germline V gene encodes CDR1 KGHDR and CDR2 SFDVKD. The CDR3 runs to 14 residues. The CDR3 bases are TGTGCCACAAGAGGCCCAGGTATGAACACTGAAGCTTTCTTT. Translating gives CATRGPGMNTEAFF.

This chain connects TRBV27 to TRBJ2-3; D tentatively fits TRBD1 or TRBD2 (5 bases each). Germline V gene data show CDR1 as MNHEY and CDR2 as SMNVEV (reference sequence). V was trimmed by 5 bases and J by 8 bases, leaving 14 bases between them. The CDR3 length is 13 residues. The CDR3 region has the DNA TGTGCCAGCAGTCCGCGATCGGGGCGTACGCAGTATTTT. Encoded protein: CASSPRSGRTQYF.

The chain recombines TRBV19 with TRBJ2-3; D uncertain. From germline, CDR1 is LNHDA and CDR2 SQIVND (reference sequence). The CDR3 runs 14 residues. Deletions cut 7 bases from V and 2 bases from J, with 13 bases between. The CDR3 here is CASTPLANTDTQYF. CDR3 sequence (DNA): TGTGCCAGTACCCCCCTGGCTAACACAGATACGCAGTATTTT.